This TCR beta chain was captured by sequencing in a study of T cell changes during pregnancy in multiple sclerosis. The CDR3 totals 16 residues. Between the trimmed V and J ends, which lost 5 bases and 2 bases, there was a span of 13 bases. Germline V gene lookup returns CDR1 LNHDA and CDR2 SQIVND (reference sequence). A remark on this clone: Additional DNA sequences in this sample encode the identical CDR3.

Produced via immunoSEQ multiplex PCR; TCRdb's table is partial and in-frame only. Of some 70,000 clones in the sample, about nine tenths were seen once. The chain links TRBV19 to TRBJ1-6; weak D call: TRBD1 (6 bases). The TCR was taken from a female donor with multiple sclerosis, enrolled in a pregnancy study. The sequences come from peripheral blood, collected in the third trimester of pregnancy. The CDR3 DNA sequence: TGTGCCAGTAGTCCGGGACACCGAACCTATAATTCACCCCTCCACTTT. Its translation: CASSPGHRTYNSPLHF.